Detailed here is one T cell receptor beta chain. J gave up 0 bases and V 4 bases, and 0 bases lay outside the gene matches. The germline gives CDR1 MRHNA, CDR2 SNTAGT. The length of the CDR3 is 16 residues. The data belong to a study of T cell changes during pregnancy in multiple sclerosis. Sequenced by immunoSEQ multiplex PCR; TCRdb stores in-frame clones only, minus some. The sample contains some 21,000 clones, approximately 86% of which appear only once. Source: CD8+ T cells from peripheral blood mononuclear cells, taken in the first trimester of pregnancy. The genes are TRBV6-4 and TRBJ2-6, with 10 bases fitting TRBD1. The receptor comes from a female donor in good health, enrolled as a control in a pregnancy study. CDR3 region: CASSGTGGSGANVLTF. The CDR3 coding sequence is TGTGCCAGCAGTGGGACAGGGGGCTCTGGGGCCAACGTCCTGACTTTC.